Shown below are 31 T cell receptor beta chains from a single sample sequenced in a study of blood T cell repertoires in COVID-19. The repertoire was sequenced with immunoSEQ multiplex PCR; TCRdb's copy has only in-frame clones and lacks some. The table shows fewer than 300,000 clones, with about four fifths occurring only once. Sequencing input: PBMCs or T cells enriched from blood (not recorded which). The receptors were gathered from a man aged 35 to 55 who had been exposed to COVID-19.

The chain combines TRBV11-2 with TRBJ2-7, with a weak D call TRBD2 (5 bases). CDR1 is SGHAT, CDR2 FQNNGV, per germline. Trimming left V 2 bases short and J 3 bases short, with 8 bases between. This CDR3 region has 13 residues. This CDR3 reads CASSLYEGYEQYF. The DNA of the CDR3 is TGTGCCAGCAGCTTATACGAGGGCTACGAGCAGTACTTC.

The V gene is TRBV27, the J gene TRBJ1-6, with D uncertain. V was cut by 6 bases and J by 10 bases, with 10 bases left in between. Germline V gives CDR1 MNHEY, CDR2 SMNVEV (reference sequence). CDR3 length equals 12 residues. This CDR3 reads CASRYRGSPLHF. CDR3 nucleotides: TGTGCCAGCAGATACCGGGGATCACCCCTCCACTTT.

The CDR3 region is CSVENTIDTQYF. The CDR3 nucleotides are TGCAGCGTTGAAAACACTATCGATACGCAGTATTTT. The chain employs TRBV29-1 and TRBJ2-3; no reliable D call. The CDR3 has 12 residues. In germline, CDR1 is SQVTM, CDR2 ANQGSEA. Trimming shortened V by 2 bases and J by 6 bases, and 9 bases separated the two germline ends.

V and J are TRBV19 and TRBJ2-5; tentatively, D is TRBD1 (6 bases). V was clipped by 9 bases and J by 5 bases, with 19 bases between them. CDR1 is LNHDA and CDR2 is SQIVND in the germline V gene (reference sequence). CDR3 size: 14 residues. CDR3 region: CASSLQGFGETQYF. The DNA of the CDR3 is TGTGCCAGCTCACTCCAGGGGTTTGGGGAGACCCAGTACTTC.

The V and J genes are TRBV13 and TRBJ2-7, with D tentatively TRBD2 (5 bases). The CDR3 covers 12 residues. Germline V lookup: CDR1 PRHDT, CDR2 FYEKMQ (reference sequence). Trimming stripped 4 bases from V and 1 base from J, with 5 bases between. The DNA for the CDR3 is TGTGCCAGCAGCTGGGAGTCCTACGAGCAGTACTTC. Its translation is CASSWESYEQYF. The whole variable domain, filled in from reference TRBV13 and TRBJ2-7, reads AAGVIQSPRHLIKEKRETATLKCYPIPRHDTVYWYQQGPGQDPQFLISFYEKMQSDKGSIPDRFSAQQFSDYHSELNMSSLELGDSALYFCASSWESYEQYFGPGTRLTVT.

This clone was counted between two and nine times. The chain uses TRBV20-1 and TRBJ2-2, with unresolved D. Germline lookup yields CDR1 DFQATT and CDR2 SNEGSKA (reference sequence). Trimming shortened V by 5 bases and J by 7 bases, and 8 bases separated the two germline ends. The CDR3 is 11 amino acids. The CDR3 DNA is TGCAGTGCTCTTCGAGGCGGGGAGCTGTTTTTT. Its translation: CSALRGGELFF.

V usage is TRBV18 and J usage is TRBJ1-2; a weak D match, TRBD1 (6 bases). The CDR3 covers 14 residues. Trimming cost V 5 bases and J 2 bases, with 12 bases left between them. Looked up from germline, CDR1 is KGHSH and CDR2 is LQKENI. The CDR3 nucleotides are TGTGCCAGCTCATCCAGGGGTCTGAACTATGGCTACACCTTC. It is translated as CASSSRGLNYGYTF.

Only one count was recorded for this clone. This chain connects TRBV5-8 to TRBJ2-3, with D possibly TRBD2 on 6 matching bases. Germline V gives CDR1 SGHTS, CDR2 YDEGEE. Between the trimmed V and J ends, which lost 6 bases and 1 base, there was a span of 12 bases. The CDR3 totals 14 residues. CDR3 region: CASTLGTRTDTQYF. CDR3 nucleotides: TGTGCCAGCACCCTCGGGACTCGCACAGATACGCAGTATTTT. Together with reference TRBV5-8 and TRBJ2-3, the CDR3 gives the full variable domain: EAGVTQSPTHLIKTRGQQATLRCSPISGHTSVYWYQQALGLGLQFLLWYDEGEERNRGNFPPRFSGRQFPNYSSELNVNALELEDSALYLCASTLGTRTDTQYFGPGTRLTVL.

V gene TRBV28 combines with J gene TRBJ1-1; the D gene is possibly TRBD1 (5 bases). Per the germline V gene, CDR1 is MDHEN and CDR2 is SYDVKM. This CDR3 is 13 amino acids long. The V end lost 5 bases, the J end lost 12 bases, and 19 bases lay between the germline ends. In DNA form, the CDR3 reads TGTGCCAGCAGTCCTCCCCTGCCGGGGGTAACTTTCTTT. It is translated as CASSPPLPGVTFF.

Here the CDR3 reads CASSLVTTSTDTQYF. In DNA form, the CDR3 reads TGTGCCAGCAGCTTAGTTACGACTAGCACAGATACGCAGTATTTT. This chain links TRBV11-3 with TRBJ2-3; D gene ambiguous. Germline CDR1 and CDR2: SGHNT and YENEEA. The CDR3 length is 15 residues. V lost 1 base and J 0 bases, leaving 8 bases between the germline ends.

The chain uses TRBV7-9 and TRBJ1-2, with 8 nucleotides matching TRBD1. CDR1 is SEHNR and CDR2 is FQNEAQ in the germline V gene (reference sequence). V lost 8 bases, J lost 5 bases, and 4 bases stayed unmatched. This CDR3 has 12 amino acids. This CDR3 is CASGDRSYGYTF. The CDR3 DNA follows: TGTGCCAGCGGGGACAGGTCGTATGGCTACACCTTC.

Remarks on this clone: This sample also contains other DNA sequences that code for the same CDR3. V is TRBV27 and J is TRBJ2-1; 11 bases line up with TRBD2. The CDR3 length is 15 residues. The germline CDR1 and CDR2 sequences are MNHEY and SMNVEV (reference sequence). V lost 4 bases, J lost 4 bases, and 3 bases stayed unmatched. The CDR3 region is CASSSGTSGYNEQFF. The DNA for the CDR3 is TGTGCCAGCAGTTCTGGGACTAGCGGATACAATGAGCAGTTCTTC.

The rearrangement uses TRBV19 and TRBJ2-3; D may be TRBD1 (6 bases). The germline CDR1 and CDR2 sequences are LNHDA and SQIVND (reference sequence). The V gene lost 4 bases and the J gene lost 1 base, with 15 bases spanning the gap. This CDR3 spans 16 amino acids. CDR3 in DNA: TGTGCCAGTAGTAGTATGGGGGCCGGGGGCACAGATACGCAGTATTTT. Its translation: CASSSMGAGGTDTQYF.

This clone was seen a handful of times. The rearrangement joins TRBV5-1 to TRBJ1-2; weak D call: TRBD1 (5 bases). The CDR3 length is 18 residues. V dropped 1 base and J dropped 0 bases, with 19 bases sitting between them. From germline, CDR1 is SGHRS and CDR2 YFSETQ. CDR3 in DNA: TGCGCCAGCAGCTTGAGGAGCGGGACGGAAAGAGCTAACTATGGCTACACCTTC. Translation: CASSLRSGTERANYGYTF.

The chain recombines TRBV7-8 with TRBJ2-3, with D perhaps TRBD2 (6 bases). The CDR3 is 12 residues long. In germline, CDR1 is SGHVS, CDR2 FQNEAQ. The V end was cut by 2 bases, the J end by 8 bases, with 8 bases between. The CDR3 is CASSLRGGTQYF. In DNA, the CDR3 is TGTGCCAGCAGCTTACGGGGAGGTACGCAGTATTTT.

The chain employs TRBV7-9 and TRBJ1-2, with D tentatively TRBD1 (5 bases). This CDR3 contains 15 residues. Germline V gene sequence: CDR1 SEHNR, CDR2 FQNEAQ (reference sequence). The germline V and J ends were trimmed by 3 bases and 3 bases, with 14 bases remaining between them. CDR3: CASSLGQSPYYGYTF. CDR3 coding DNA: TGTGCCAGCAGCTTGGGGCAAAGCCCTTACTATGGCTACACCTTC.

Sample share makes this clone medium-sized. This sequence joins TRBV7-8 and TRBJ2-3; TRBD2 might be the D (7 bases). The V and J ends lost 6 bases and 2 bases respectively, with 15 bases between them. From germline, CDR1 is SGHVS and CDR2 FQNEAQ. This CDR3 contains 15 residues. The CDR3 nucleotides are TGTGCCAGCAGGTGGGGGGAGGGGGTCACAGATACGCAGTATTTT. Translation gives CASRWGEGVTDTQYF.

The rearrangement links TRBV27 to TRBJ1-5; D unresolved. Germline assignment: CDR1 MNHEY and CDR2 SMNVEV (reference sequence). CDR3 length equals 13 residues. V was shortened by 8 bases and J by 11 bases, with 19 bases between the two germline ends. The CDR3 is CASGEGSLASQHF. The CDR3 DNA follows: TGTGCCAGCGGGGAGGGTTCCCTAGCGTCCCAGCATTTT.

This chain joins TRBV28 and TRBJ2-5; 7 bases align to TRBD1. The trim removed 5 bases at V and 3 bases at J, leaving 6 bases unmatched. Germline CDR1 MDHEN, CDR2 SYDVKM. The length of the CDR3 is 14 residues. The CDR3, as DNA: TGTGCCAGCAGTCCGTCTGACAGGGAAGAGACCCAGTACTTC. It yields the protein CASSPSDREETQYF.

This clone turned up a few times. V gene TRBV11-2 combines with J gene TRBJ1-1; D is perhaps TRBD1 (6 bases). V was pared by 6 bases and J by 10 bases, with 21 bases between. Looked up from germline, CDR1 is SGHAT and CDR2 is FQNNGV. The CDR3 spans 14 residues. CDR3 residues: CASSYSVLPQGAFF. The CDR3 coding sequence is TGTGCCAGCAGTTACTCAGTGCTCCCACAGGGAGCTTTCTTT.

Concerning this clone itself: A junction boundary mismatches the germline segment, possibly from a read error. The V gene is TRBV7-7, the J gene TRBJ2-1; TRBD2 matches 11 bases. Germline V lookup: CDR1 SSHAT, CDR2 FNYEAQ (reference sequence). The CDR3 loop spans 19 amino acids. Written as DNA, the CDR3 is TGTGCTAGCAGCTTAATTCAGCCTACTAGCGGGAGTTCAGGGAGTGAGCAGTTCTTC. This translates into CASSLIQPTSGSSGSEQFF.

This clone appeared a single time. This chain links TRBV12-5 with TRBJ2-1, with D possibly TRBD1 on 7 matching bases. The V gene lost 0 bases and the J gene lost 9 bases, with 15 bases spanning the gap. Germline V gives CDR1 LGHNT, CDR2 FRNRAP. The CDR3 is 15 amino acids. As DNA, the CDR3 is TGTGCTAGTGGTTTGGTACTAGGAGGGGGCTTTGAGCAGTTCTTC. It is translated as CASGLVLGGGFEQFF.

The rearrangement joins TRBV28 to TRBJ1-1; TRBD1 is a possible D gene (6 bases). The CDR3 is 14 residues long. Germline V CDR1 and CDR2: MDHEN, SYDVKM. CDR3 coding DNA: TGTGGTATAGGGGGGGGCGGTTGGGACACTGAAGCTTTCTTT. The encoded protein is CGIGGGGWDTEAFF.

The DNA of the CDR3 is TGTGCCGCCAGAGGGACTAGCGCAACCTCTAGCACAGATACGCAGTATTTT. Protein product: CAARGTSATSSTDTQYF. This sequence joins TRBV10-3 and TRBJ2-3; TRBD2 matches 10 bases. This CDR3 region has 17 residues. The V segment lost 11 bases and the J segment 0 bases; nucleotides outside the gene matches: 14. Germline lookup yields CDR1 ENHRY and CDR2 SYGVKD.

The rearrangement uses TRBV29-1 and TRBJ1-1; D gene ambiguous. This CDR3 spans 11 amino acids. The V and J ends lost 7 bases and 3 bases respectively, with 9 bases between them. Germline V gene lookup returns CDR1 SQVTM and CDR2 ANQGSEA. The CDR3 protein is CSGQLDTEAFF. DNA for the CDR3: TGCAGCGGACAACTGGACACTGAAGCTTTCTTT.

The chain uses TRBV19 and TRBJ2-3, with 12 bases fitting TRBD2. The CDR3 loop spans 17 amino acids. V was pared by 3 bases and J by 6 bases, with 10 bases of the junction left unmatched. CDR1 and CDR2 (germline): LNHDA, SQIVND (reference sequence). The CDR3: CASSMGLAGGPLDTQYF. CDR3 bases: TGTGCCAGTAGTATGGGGCTAGCGGGAGGGCCGTTGGATACGCAGTATTTT. Looking up the rest from reference TRBV19 and TRBJ2-3 gives the full variable domain: DGGITQSPKYLFRKEGQNVTLSCEQNLNHDAMYWYRQDPGQGLRLIYYSQIVNDFQKGDIAEGYSVSREKKESFPLTVTSAQKNPTAFYLCASSMGLAGGPLDTQYFGPGTRLTVL.

This chain connects TRBV30 to TRBJ1-2; 10 bases match TRBD1. V lost 4 bases to trimming and J lost 7 bases; unmatched junction nucleotides: 12. CDR1 is GTSNPN, CDR2 SVGIG, per germline (reference sequence). The CDR3 totals 15 residues. The CDR3 here is CAWKRETGGAGGYTF. The CDR3, as DNA: TGTGCCTGGAAGAGGGAGACAGGGGGCGCGGGTGGCTACACCTTC.

The chain is built from TRBV10-3 and TRBJ2-4, with a weak D call TRBD1 (6 bases). Per germline, CDR1 ENHRY and CDR2 SYGVKD. Trimming removed 2 bases at V and 3 bases at J, with 23 bases between. The CDR3 extends over 19 amino acids. This CDR3 reads CAISEDQGKRGSGKNIQYF. The CDR3 region has the DNA TGTGCCATCAGTGAGGATCAGGGGAAAAGGGGATCTGGCAAAAACATTCAGTACTTC.

The chain is built from TRBV4-2 and TRBJ1-3, with unresolved D. There are 16 residues in the CDR3. The V gene lost 0 bases and the J gene lost 1 base, with 10 bases spanning the gap. Germline V gene data show CDR1 as LGHNA and CDR2 as YNFKEQ. CDR3 nucleotides: TGTGCCAGCAGCCAAGACCCGGGGTTTTCTGGAAACACCATATATTTT. Translation gives CASSQDPGFSGNTIYF.

The gene calls are TRBV29-1 and TRBJ1-1; 7 bases map to TRBD1. Germline V CDR1 and CDR2: SQVTM, ANQGSEA. The ends lost 1 base at V and 5 bases at J; junction bases unmatched: 7. CDR3 size: 14 residues. The CDR3 is CSVEVVGGKTEAFF. The CDR3 bases are TGCAGCGTTGAAGTTGTAGGGGGCAAGACTGAAGCTTTCTTT.

This rearrangement joins TRBV19 to TRBJ1-5; 7 bases map to TRBD1. This CDR3 is 14 amino acids long. Germline CDR1 and CDR2: LNHDA and SQIVND (reference sequence). The J segment lost 4 bases and the V segment lost 6 bases, leaving 6 bases of the junction unmatched. This CDR3 is CASRSGTANQPQHF. The CDR3 DNA follows: TGTGCCAGTAGGTCCGGGACAGCGAATCAGCCCCAGCATTTT.